One and the same sample provided the 9 T cell receptor beta chains below, sequenced in a study of response to subunit inactivated influenza vaccine. TCRdb reanalysed the RT-PCR reads using MiXCR and keeps one entry per CDR3 protein. The sample holds about 500,000 distinct CDR3 sequences; about 15% are singletons and the top ten take over 2.5%. This sample comprised CD4+ T cells sorted from PBMCs, obtained approximately 25 months after vaccination. The origin of the receptors is a man between 50 and 75 years old who received an inactivated influenza vaccine.

The chain uses TRBV11-3 and TRBJ2-1; 10 bases are a match to TRBD2. The ends lost 1 base at V and 7 bases at J; junction bases unmatched: 4. The CDR3 consists of 15 residues. The germline CDR1 and CDR2 sequences are SGHNT and YENEEA. CDR3 DNA sequence: TGTGCCAGCAGCTTAGCTAGCGGGAGTTTAAATGAGCAGTTCTTC. Translating it yields CASSLASGSLNEQFF.

V usage is TRBV3-1 and J usage is TRBJ2-3; perhaps TRBD2 as D (5 bases). Germline lookup yields CDR1 LGHDT and CDR2 YNNKEL (reference sequence). Trimming took 1 base from V and 2 from J, leaving 13 bases between them. There are 16 residues in the CDR3. CDR3 nucleotides: TGTGCCAGCAGCCAAGGTAGGCGGGCCGTCACAGATACGCAGTATTTT. Amino acids: CASSQGRRAVTDTQYF.

This clonotype has ten or more counts. The chain couples TRBV18 to TRBJ2-5; no firm D call. The CDR3 covers 13 residues. Germline CDR1 and CDR2: KGHSH and LQKENI. V lost 3 bases to trimming and J lost 1 base, with 6 bases between them. The CDR3 DNA reads as TGTGCCAGCTCACCGACCATCCAAGAGACCCAGTACTTC. Translated: CASSPTIQETQYF.

This clonotype was counted only a few times. This sequence joins TRBV5-5 and TRBJ2-6; 7 positions agree with TRBD1. The germline V gene has CDR1 SGHKS and CDR2 YYEKEE (reference sequence). The CDR3 runs 18 residues. Losses at the gene ends were 2 bases for V and 0 bases for J; bases not matched to a gene: 8. CDR3 amino acids: CASSFSGTDISGANVLTF. The CDR3 DNA reads as TGTGCCAGCAGCTTTTCCGGGACAGATATCTCTGGGGCCAACGTCCTGACTTTC.

This clonotype was counted between two and nine times. The chain links TRBV12-3 or TRBV12-4 to TRBJ1-1; D is unresolved. Trimming took off 5 bases at V and 1 base at J, with 11 bases between the two ends. The CDR3 length is 14 residues. This chain's CDR3 is CASSLNPANTEAFF. The CDR3, as DNA: TGTGCCAGCAGTCTTAATCCGGCGAACACTGAAGCTTTCTTT.

This clonotype was found a few times. V gene TRBV10-3 combines with J gene TRBJ2-2; D is ambiguous. CDR3 length: 13 amino acids. Germline assignment: CDR1 ENHRY and CDR2 SYGVKD. Trimming shortened V by 0 bases and J by 4 bases, and 3 bases separated the two germline ends. The CDR3 reads CAISESSTGELFF. The CDR3 DNA sequence: TGTGCCATCAGTGAGTCGAGCACCGGGGAGCTGTTTTTT.

V is TRBV20-1 and J is TRBJ2-3, with no clear D. The germline V and J ends were trimmed by 6 bases and 6 bases, with 10 bases remaining between them. CDR1 is DFQATT, CDR2 SNEGSKA, per germline (reference sequence). This CDR3 is 11 amino acids long. CDR3 coding DNA: TGCAGTGCACCAGGTCTGGATACGCAGTATTTT. This gives the protein CSAPGLDTQYF.

V usage is TRBV6-5 and J usage is TRBJ2-1; 11 bases are shared with TRBD2. Germline V lookup: CDR1 MNHEY, CDR2 SVGAGI. The ends lost 2 bases at V and 8 bases at J; junction bases unmatched: 14. The CDR3 contains 18 residues. The CDR3, as DNA: TGTGCCAGCAGTTACCCCCTAGCGGGAGGACCCGTCGGGGATGAGCAGTTCTTC. This codes for CASSYPLAGGPVGDEQFF.

This clonotype was counted between two and nine times. V is TRBV28 and J is TRBJ2-1, with 7 bases identical to TRBD1. CDR3 length: 13 residues. Germline assignment: CDR1 MDHEN and CDR2 SYDVKM. J gave up 6 bases and V 8 bases, and 7 bases lay outside the gene matches. The CDR3 bases are TGTGCCAGCGACAGGGCCGGGTTCAATGAGCAGTTCTTC. Translation gives CASDRAGFNEQFF.